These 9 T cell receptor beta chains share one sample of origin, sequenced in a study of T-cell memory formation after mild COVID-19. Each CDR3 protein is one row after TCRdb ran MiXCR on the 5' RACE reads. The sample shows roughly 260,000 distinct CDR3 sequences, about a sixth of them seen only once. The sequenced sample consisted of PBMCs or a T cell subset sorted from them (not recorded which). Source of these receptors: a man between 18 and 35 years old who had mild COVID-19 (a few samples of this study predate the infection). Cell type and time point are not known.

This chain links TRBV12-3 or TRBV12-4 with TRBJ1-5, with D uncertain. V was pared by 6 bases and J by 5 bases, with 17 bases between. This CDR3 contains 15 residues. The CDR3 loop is CASRRSTVSHQPQHF. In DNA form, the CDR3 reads TGTGCCAGCAGACGCTCAACAGTGTCCCATCAGCCCCAGCATTTT.

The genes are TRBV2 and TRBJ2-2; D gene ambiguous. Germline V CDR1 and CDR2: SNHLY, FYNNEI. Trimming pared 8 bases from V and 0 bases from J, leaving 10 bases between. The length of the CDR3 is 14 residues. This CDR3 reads CASGRVANTGELFF. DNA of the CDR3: TGTGCCAGCGGACGGGTAGCGAACACCGGGGAGCTGTTTTTT. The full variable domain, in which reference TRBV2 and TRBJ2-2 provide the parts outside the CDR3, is EPEVTQTPSHQVTQMGQEVILRCVPISNHLYFYWYRQILGQKVEFLVSFYNNEISEKSEIFDDQFSVERPDGSNFTLKIRSTKLEDSAMYFCASGRVANTGELFFGEGSRLTVL.

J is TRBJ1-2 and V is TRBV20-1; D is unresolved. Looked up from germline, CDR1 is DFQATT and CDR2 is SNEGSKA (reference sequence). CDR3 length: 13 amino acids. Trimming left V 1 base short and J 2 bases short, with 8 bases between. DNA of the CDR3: TGCAGTGCTAGAGCTGGGCGGAACTATGGCTACACCTTC. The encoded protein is CSARAGRNYGYTF.

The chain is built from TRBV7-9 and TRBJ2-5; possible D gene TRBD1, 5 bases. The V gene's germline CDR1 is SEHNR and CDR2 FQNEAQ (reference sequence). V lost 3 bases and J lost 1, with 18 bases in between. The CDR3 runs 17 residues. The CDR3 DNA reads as TGTGCCAGCAGCTTTCGATCGGCAGGGCCAGGCCAAGAGACCCAGTACTTC. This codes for CASSFRSAGPGQETQYF. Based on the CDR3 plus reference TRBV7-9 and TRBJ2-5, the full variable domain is DTGVSQNPRHKITKRGQNVTFRCDPISEHNRLYWYRQTLGQGPEFLTYFQNEAQLEKSRLLSDRFSAERPKGSFSTLEIQRTEQGDSAMYLCASSFRSAGPGQETQYFGPGTRLLVL.

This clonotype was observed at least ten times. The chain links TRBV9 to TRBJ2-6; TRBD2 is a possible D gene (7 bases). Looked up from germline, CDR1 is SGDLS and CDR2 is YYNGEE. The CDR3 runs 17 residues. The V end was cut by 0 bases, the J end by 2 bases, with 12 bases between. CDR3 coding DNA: TGTGCCAGCAGCGTAGCGGCGGGGGCTGCTGGGGCCAACGTCCTGACTTTC. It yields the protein CASSVAAGAAGANVLTF.

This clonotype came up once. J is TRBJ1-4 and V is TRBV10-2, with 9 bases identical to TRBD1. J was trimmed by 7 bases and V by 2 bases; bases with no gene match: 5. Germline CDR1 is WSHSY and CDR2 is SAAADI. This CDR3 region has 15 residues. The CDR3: CASSEAQGAGEKLFF. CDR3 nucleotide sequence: TGCGCCAGCAGTGAGGCACAGGGGGCCGGTGAAAAACTGTTTTTT.

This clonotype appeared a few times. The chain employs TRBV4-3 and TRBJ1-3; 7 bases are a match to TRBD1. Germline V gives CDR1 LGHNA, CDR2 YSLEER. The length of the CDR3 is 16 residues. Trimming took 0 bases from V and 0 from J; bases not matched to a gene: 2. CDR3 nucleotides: TGCGCCAGCAGCCAAGACTGGACAGGCTCTGGAAACACCATATATTTT. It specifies CASSQDWTGSGNTIYF.

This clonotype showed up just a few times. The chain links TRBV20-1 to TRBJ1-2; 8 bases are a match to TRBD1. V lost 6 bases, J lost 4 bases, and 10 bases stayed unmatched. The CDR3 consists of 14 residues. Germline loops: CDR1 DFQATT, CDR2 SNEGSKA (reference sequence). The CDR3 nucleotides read TGCAGTGCGCCCTTAGGACAGGGAAGCTATGGCTACACCTTC. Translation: CSAPLGQGSYGYTF.

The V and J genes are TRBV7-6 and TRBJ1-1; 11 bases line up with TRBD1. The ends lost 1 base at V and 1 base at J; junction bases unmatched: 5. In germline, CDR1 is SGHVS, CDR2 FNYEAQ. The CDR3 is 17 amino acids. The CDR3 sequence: CASSLVGQGAGNTEAFF. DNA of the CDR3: TGTGCCAGCAGCTTAGTAGGACAGGGGGCCGGGAACACTGAAGCTTTCTTT.